This TCR beta chain is drawn from a study of T cell repertoires in cytomegalovirus infection. Study details: Selected CMV epitopes included recently identified HLA-C-restricted ones as well as well-studied HLA-B-restricted ones. It can be stated that public TCR beta signatures indicated CMV infection as well as a matching HLA type.

CDR3 length: 12 residues. The J segment lost 11 bases and the V segment lost 7 bases, leaving 6 bases of the junction unmatched. As concerns this clonotype: Its antigen is unknown.

MiXCR was run by TCRdb on the reads, yielding one entry per CDR3 protein. The table lists some 920,000 distinct CDR3 sequences, 31% of them singletons. The source was cultured CD8+ T cells from PBMCs, collected from culture after CMV antigen stimulation. The sequence was obtained from a human donor in good health (CMV status not recorded). Some clones in this sample may be carry-over from other donors' samples. The chain links TRBV12-3 or TRBV12-4 to TRBJ2-2, with 8 bases aligning to TRBD2. The CDR3 DNA follows: TGTGCCAGCACCGGGGGGGACATTGAGCTGTTTTTT. It translates to CASTGGDIELFF.